Listed here are 14 T cell receptor beta chains from one sample, sequenced in a study of T cells in Graves' hyperthyroidism and ophthalmopathy (dated by TCRdb to about 2019). Library preparation was by multiplex PCR. TCRdb records Illumina HiSeq 2000 as the sequencer. Amplification of TCR beta CDR3 regions was carried out from RNA transcripts. The first round of RT-PCR for the TCR CDR3 was performed with the HTBI primer set and the Qiagen OneStep RT-PCR kit. Using fastp at Q25 and MiXCR, TCRdb reprocessed the public reads and kept productive beta chains. Rows merge per CDR3 protein into single entries with the most common DNA and genes. Here the sample has about 360,000 distinct CDR3 sequences; under 15% occur a single time. Together, the top ten hold 9.2% of the sample. The specimen sequenced was blood. All receptors come from a woman aged 18-30 years with Graves' hyperthyroidism.

Ten or more counts support this clonotype. The rearrangement uses TRBV4-1 and TRBJ1-1; D not certain. Germline V CDR1 and CDR2: MGHRA, YSYEKL. V dropped 1 base and J dropped 2 bases, with 8 bases sitting between them. The CDR3 is made up of 14 amino acids. CDR3 in amino acids: CASSQVVINTEAFF. CDR3 coding DNA: TGCGCCAGCAGCCAAGTAGTAATTAACACTGAAGCTTTCTTT.

This clonotype was detected a few times. The V and J genes are TRBV4-1 and TRBJ1-6; possible D gene TRBD1, 6 bases. Germline-derived CDR1 and CDR2 are MGHRA and YSYEKL. Trimming cost V 4 bases and J 7 bases, with 20 bases left between them. This CDR3 is 17 amino acids long. In DNA, the CDR3 is TGCGCCAGCAGCCTAAAATTCAACAGGGTGGGGAATTCACCCCTCCACTTT. This translates into CASSLKFNRVGNSPLHF.

This clonotype showed up many times. The J gene is TRBJ2-7, the V gene TRBV7-8; D is unresolved. CDR1 is SGHVS and CDR2 is FQNEAQ in the germline V gene. V dropped 5 bases and J dropped 3 bases, with 8 bases sitting between them. CDR3 size: 12 residues. The CDR3 region is CASSPDNYEQYF. Here the CDR3 DNA reads TGTGCCAGCAGCCCCGACAACTACGAGCAGTACTTC.

This chain connects TRBV12-3 or TRBV12-4 to TRBJ1-1; D call uncertain. V was clipped by 2 bases and J by 10 bases, with 11 bases between them. CDR3 size: 12 residues. CDR3 residues: CASSLTTLGAFF. The DNA of the CDR3 is TGTGCCAGCAGTTTAACAACTCTGGGAGCTTTCTTT.

This chain uses TRBV7-2 with TRBJ2-2; D gene uncertain. Deletions cut 4 bases from V and 2 bases from J, with 14 bases between. Per the germline V gene, CDR1 is SGHTA and CDR2 is FQGNSA. The CDR3 sequence is 16 residues long. In DNA, the CDR3 is TGTGCCAGCAGCTCCCCCCGCCAGCGAAACACCGGGGAGCTGTTTTTT. Its protein is CASSSPRQRNTGELFF.

This clonotype was counted at least ten times. V and J are TRBV2 and TRBJ1-5; D is possibly TRBD1 (5 bases). CDR3 length: 15 residues. The germline V gene encodes CDR1 SNHLY and CDR2 FYNNEI. Trimming pared 7 bases from V and 4 bases from J, leaving 17 bases between. CDR3 nucleotide sequence: TGTGCCAGCATGGGGGGATCAGGGATAAATCAGCCCCAGCATTTT. Its protein product is CASMGGSGINQPQHF.

This clonotype was observed many times. The chain recombines TRBV29-1 with TRBJ2-1; possible D gene TRBD1, 5 bases. CDR1 SQVTM and CDR2 ANQGSEA come from the germline V gene. The CDR3 loop spans 11 amino acids. Trimming removed 4 bases from V and 8 bases from J, with 9 bases in between. CDR3: CSVAGLHEQFF. The CDR3 DNA reads TGCAGCGTTGCAGGGTTACATGAGCAGTTCTTC.

The rearrangement joins TRBV7-8 to TRBJ2-7, with TRBD1 matching 7 bases. This CDR3 comprises 17 residues. With 1 base clipped from V and 3 bases from J, the junction kept 12 bases outside the gene matches. Germline CDR1 is SGHVS and CDR2 is FQNEAQ. CDR3 loop: CASSLVPGTVPLYEQYF. The CDR3, as DNA: TGTGCCAGCAGCTTAGTGCCCGGGACAGTTCCTCTCTACGAGCAGTACTTC.

This clonotype was found a few times. This chain connects TRBV20-1 to TRBJ1-2; D is uncertain. The CDR3 is 16 amino acids. Per the germline V gene, CDR1 is DFQATT and CDR2 is SNEGSKA (reference sequence). V dropped 4 bases and J dropped 0 bases, with 18 bases sitting between them. CDR3 nucleotide sequence: TGCAGTGCTACCCACCCCCGCCTGGGTCCTAACTATGGCTACACCTTC. It yields the protein CSATHPRLGPNYGYTF.

There are a few counts of this clonotype. The V and J genes are TRBV5-1 and TRBJ2-1; TRBD2 matches 13 bases. Unmatched junction bases numbered 3, after V lost 3 bases and J lost 3 bases. Per germline, CDR1 SGHRS and CDR2 YFSETQ. There are 16 residues in the CDR3. The CDR3, as DNA: TGCGCCAGCAGCTACGGGACTAGCGGGGACTACAATGAGCAGTTCTTC. Translation gives CASSYGTSGDYNEQFF.

This clonotype has more than one count but fewer than ten. The V and J genes are TRBV7-9 and TRBJ2-1; 7 bases fit TRBD1. The CDR3 spans 15 residues. Germline V gives CDR1 SEHNR, CDR2 FQNEAQ (reference sequence). V dropped 5 bases and J dropped 1; count of bases not matched to a gene: 5. For the CDR3, the DNA is TGTGCCAGCAGCCTCCAGACAGGGTCCTACAATGAGCAGTTCTTC. Residues: CASSLQTGSYNEQFF.

This clonotype was counted only a few times. Since a much larger clone is just one base distant, this may be a read error. V is TRBV20-1 and J is TRBJ2-7, with D uncertain. The germline gives CDR1 DFQATT, CDR2 SNEGSKA (reference sequence). The CDR3 is 13 residues long. Trimming cost V 3 bases and J 5 bases, with 14 bases left between them. The CDR3 here is CSASRSGPHEQYF. CDR3 in DNA: TGCAGTGCTAGCAGGTCAGGCCCCCACGAGCAGTACTTC.

Many counts were recorded for this clonotype. The J gene is TRBJ2-2, the V gene TRBV3-1; tentative D call: TRBD1 (5 bases). Per the germline V gene, CDR1 is LGHDT and CDR2 is YNNKEL (reference sequence). The germline V and J ends were trimmed by 4 bases and 2 bases, with 14 bases remaining between them. This CDR3 region has 16 residues. In nucleotides, the CDR3 is TGTGCCAGCAGCCCCCTAGGGGCCAGCAACACCGGGGAGCTGTTTTTT. It is translated as CASSPLGASNTGELFF.

The rearrangement links TRBV20-1 to TRBJ2-3, with D uncertain. V lost 5 bases to trimming and J lost 4 bases, with 10 bases between them. CDR1 is DFQATT and CDR2 is SNEGSKA in the germline V gene (reference sequence). This CDR3 has 12 amino acids. The CDR3 is CSARRSSDTQYF. DNA for the CDR3: TGCAGTGCTCGAAGGTCTTCAGATACGCAGTATTTT.